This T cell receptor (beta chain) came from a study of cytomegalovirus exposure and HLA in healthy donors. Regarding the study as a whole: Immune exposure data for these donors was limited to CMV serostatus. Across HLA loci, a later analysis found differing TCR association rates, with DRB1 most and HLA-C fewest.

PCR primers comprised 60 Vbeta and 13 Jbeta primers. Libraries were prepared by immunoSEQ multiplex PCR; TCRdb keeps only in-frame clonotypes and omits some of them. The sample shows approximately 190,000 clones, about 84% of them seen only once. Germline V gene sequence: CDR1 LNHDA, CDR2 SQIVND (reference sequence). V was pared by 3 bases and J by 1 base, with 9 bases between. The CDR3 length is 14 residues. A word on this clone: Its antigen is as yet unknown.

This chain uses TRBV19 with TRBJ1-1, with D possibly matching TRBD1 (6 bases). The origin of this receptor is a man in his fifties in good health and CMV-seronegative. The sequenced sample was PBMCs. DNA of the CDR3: TGTGCCAGTAGTATGGAGACAGGGAACACTGAAGCTTTCTTT. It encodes CASSMETGNTEAFF.